This is a list of T cell receptor beta chains from one sample in a study of CD8+ T cells in alopecia areata. Data came from immunoSEQ multiplex PCR; TCRdb stores just in-frame clones and leaves some out. Of about 190,000 clones detected, around 60% appear once; the ten largest clones hold about 0.69%. This specimen consisted of CD4+ T cells sorted from blood, obtained at week 4, from a patient treated with tofacitinib. The receptors here all came from a human donor with alopecia areata. Both conserved end residues are part of each CDR3. The D gene is left open where the match is weak. Clone sizes are given selectively: once, few, many, or a class where the clone is expanded.

CDR3 length	D gene	J gene	V gene	clone size	CDR3 DNA	CDR3 protein
16	NA	TRBJ2-7	TRBV10-3	few	TGTGCCATTGCTCCGGGACAGGCAGCGGGAAGCCACGAGCAGTACTTC	CAIAPGQAAGSHEQYF
14	TRBD2	TRBJ2-7	TRBV27	NA	TGTGCCGCGCGGAAGACGGGGGGTACTAGGGAGCAGTACTTC	CAARKTGGTREQYF
14	NA	TRBJ2-5	TRBV6-1	NA	TGTGCCAGCAGTGGCCGTTCCGGGACCGCGGACCAGTACTTC	CASSGRSGTADQYF
17	TRBD2	TRBJ2-1	TRBV5-1	NA	TGCGCCAGCAGCATCCTACCGGGACTAGCGGGAGATCAGGAGCAGTTCTTC	CASSILPGLAGDQEQFF
15	TRBD2	TRBJ2-7	TRBV7-2	few	TGTGCCAGCAGCACTCTAGCGGGAATGGGAGACGAGCAGTACTTC	CASSTLAGMGDEQYF
12	NA	TRBJ1-1	TRBV7-9	NA	TGTGCCAGCAGCTTAGTCGGCGATGAAGCTTTCTTT	CASSLVGDEAFF
16	TRBD1	TRBJ2-6	TRBV4-2	once	TGTGCCAGCAGCCAAGCAGGGGGTCCCGGGGCCAACGTCCTGACTTTC	CASSQAGGPGANVLTF
15	TRBD2	TRBJ2-1	TRBV10-3	NA	TGTGCCATCAGTGAGTCGAGGGAGGGCCACGATGAGCAGTTCTTC	CAISESREGHDEQFF
16	NA	TRBJ2-5	TRBV5-1	NA	TGCGCCAGCAGCTTTAATTCGGCTAGCGTTCAAGAGACCCAGTACTTC	CASSFNSASVQETQYF
14	NA	TRBJ1-4	TRBV7-2	NA	TGTGCCAGCAGCCGCAGTGCAACTAATGAAAAACTGTTTTTT	CASSRSATNEKLFF
14	NA	TRBJ2-1	TRBV18	NA	TGTGCCAGCTCACCCCCAGGTTCCTACAATGAGCAGTTCTTC	CASSPPGSYNEQFF
14	TRBD1	TRBJ2-5	TRBV29-1	NA	TGCAGCGTGGGCCGTGGCAGGGGGTCGGAGACCCAGTACTTC	CSVGRGRGSETQYF
15	NA	TRBJ2-7	TRBV7-6	NA	TGTGCCAGCAGCTTAATGGCCACCTCCCTCTACGAGCAGTACTTC	CASSLMATSLYEQYF
14	TRBD1	TRBJ1-2	TRBV11-1	NA	TGTGCCAGCAGCTCCCTGGACAGGGACTATGGCTACACCTTC	CASSSLDRDYGYTF
19	NA	TRBJ1-1	TRBV7-6	NA	TGTGCCAGCAGCTTAGGGACGGGAGGGGTGACGAAATTGGGCACTGAAGCTTTCTTT	CASSLGTGGVTKLGTEAFF
15	NA	TRBJ1-5	TRBV6-1	once	TGTGCCAGCAGTTCATCAGGGAGCAGCAATCAGCCCCAGCATTTT	CASSSSGSSNQPQHF
15	TRBD2	TRBJ2-1	TRBV30	NA	TGTGCCTGGGGTATGGGACTAGCGGGAGTCAATGAGCAGTTCTTC	CAWGMGLAGVNEQFF
14	NA	TRBJ1-4	TRBV4-3	NA	TGCGCCAGCAGTCCCGGGGCTACAAATGAAAAACTGTTTTTT	CASSPGATNEKLFF
15	NA	TRBJ2-5	TRBV4-1	NA	TGCGCCAGCAGCCACGGTTTAGAGAGTGCGGAGACCCAGTACTTC	CASSHGLESAETQYF
13	NA	TRBJ2-2	TRBV29-1	few	TGCAGCGTTGGCAGGGTTGACACCGGGGAGCTGTTTTTT	CSVGRVDTGELFF
10	NA	TRBJ1-2	TRBV30	NA	TGTGCCCTCTCCTCCCCTGGCTACACCTTC	CALSSPGYTF
18	TRBD2	TRBJ2-3	TRBV27	NA	TGTGCCAGCAGACCAAGCGGGAGGGGAGGGGGGCCCACAGATACGCAGTATTTT	CASRPSGRGGGPTDTQYF
15	TRBD1	TRBJ1-2	TRBV7-2	few	TGTGCCAGCAGCTTAGTACAGGGGGCGGACTATGGCTACACCTTC	CASSLVQGADYGYTF
15	NA	TRBJ2-1	TRBV2	NA	TGTGCCAGCAGTGGCGAGGGGTTAAGGGACAATGAGCAGTTCTTC	CASSGEGLRDNEQFF
13	TRBD1	TRBJ2-2	TRBV29-1	NA	TGCAGCGGGGGGACAGTAGAGGCCGGGGAGCTGTTTTTT	CSGGTVEAGELFF
14	NA	TRBJ2-5	TRBV9	NA	TGTGCCAGCAGCCGGGACACCGCTGGGGAGACCCAGTACTTC	CASSRDTAGETQYF
13	TRBD1	TRBJ1-5	TRBV7-2	few	TGTGCCAGCAGCCAGGACAGGAATCAGCCCCAGCATTTT	CASSQDRNQPQHF
19	NA	TRBJ2-1	TRBV7-3	NA	TGTGCCAGCAGCTTACTCTTACATGAGGGAGCAACTGGCTACAATGAGCAGTTCTTC	CASSLLLHEGATGYNEQFF
14	TRBD1	TRBJ2-5	TRBV19	NA	TGTGCCAGTAGTCGGACCGGGACAGGAGGGACCCAGTACTTC	CASSRTGTGGTQYF
13	TRBD1	TRBJ2-4	TRBV29-1	once	TGCAGCGCTAGGGGACAGGGAGTCAACATTCAGTACTTC	CSARGQGVNIQYF
11	NA	TRBJ2-7	TRBV30	NA	TGTGCCTGGAGTGCTACCGACGAGCAGTACTTC	CAWSATDEQYF
11	NA	TRBJ1-1	TRBV29-1	NA	TGCAGCGTTGATTCCCGGTCCGAAGCTTTCTTT	CSVDSRSEAFF
15	TRBD1	TRBJ2-6	TRBV2	NA	TGTGCCAGCAAGACACAGGGGCCTGGGGCCAACGTCCTGACTTTC	CASKTQGPGANVLTF
11	NA	TRBJ1-1	TRBV29-1	few	TGCAGCGTTGAAGAGTCCACTGAAGCTTTCTTT	CSVEESTEAFF
14	NA	TRBJ2-5	TRBV29-1	few	TGCAGCGTTGTTCGGGGGGCGCCTGGGGAGACCCAGTACTTC	CSVVRGAPGETQYF
14	NA	TRBJ2-5	TRBV25-1	NA	TGTGCCAGCAGTGAGCCACAGGGCCGAGAGACCCAGTACTTC	CASSEPQGRETQYF
14	NA	TRBJ2-7	TRBV30	few	TGTGCCTGGAGAAAAACGGGTTTCTCCTACGAGCAGTACTTC	CAWRKTGFSYEQYF
13	TRBD2	TRBJ2-1	TRBV6-5	NA	TGTGCCAGTACAAGCGGGGAGGGCTATGAGCAGTTCTTC	CASTSGEGYEQFF
14	TRBD1	TRBJ1-5	TRBV7-9	NA	TGTGCCAGCAGCTCCGGACAGGTGGGGCAGCCCCAGCATTTT	CASSSGQVGQPQHF
11	NA	TRBJ1-1	TRBV29-1	NA	TGCAGCGTTGACGGAAACACTGAAGCTTTCTTT	CSVDGNTEAFF
15	NA	TRBJ2-2	TRBV7-8	NA	TGTGCCAGCAGCTTAGCGGGGGCGAACACCGGGGAGCTGTTTTTT	CASSLAGANTGELFF
10	NA	TRBJ1-2	TRBV28	NA	TGTGCCAGCAGAGGTTCTGGCTACACCTTC	CASRGSGYTF
13	NA	TRBJ1-3	TRBV29-1	few	TGCAGCGTGATTATGGCGTCTGGAAACACCATATATTTT	CSVIMASGNTIYF
14	NA	TRBJ2-3	TRBV29-1	few	TGCAGCGTTGGACTAACATCTAGCACAGATACGCAGTATTTT	CSVGLTSSTDTQYF
14	NA	TRBJ2-7	TRBV18	NA	TGTGCCAGCTCACCAGGGCTAAGCTCCTACGAGCAGTACTTC	CASSPGLSSYEQYF
14	NA	TRBJ2-2	TRBV29-1	NA	TGCAGCGGGTGCGTCGGAAGGCACACCGGGGAGCTGTTTTTT	CSGCVGRHTGELFF
13	TRBD1	TRBJ1-2	TRBV29-1	few	TGCAGCGTTGAAGGACAGGGGGCGAGTGGCTACACCTTC	CSVEGQGASGYTF
11	NA	TRBJ1-1	TRBV5-1	NA	TGCGCCAGCAGCCTGGGACGGCGAGCTTTCTTT	CASSLGRRAFF
16	TRBD1	TRBJ1-5	TRBV4-1	NA	TGCGCCAGCAGCCATGCCGGGACAGGGTTTCAGGAGCCCCAGCATTTT	CASSHAGTGFQEPQHF
16	NA	TRBJ1-1	TRBV29-1	few	TGCAGCGTTGGAGCGGGAGGACTGACTATGAACACTGAAGCTTTCTTT	CSVGAGGLTMNTEAFF
15	NA	TRBJ1-3	TRBV28	many	TGTGCCAGCAGTTTGATCACGATCTCTGGAAACACCATATATTTT	CASSLITISGNTIYF
11	NA	TRBJ1-1	TRBV6-1	NA	TGTGCCACCCAAGAGCACACTGAAGCTTTCTTT	CATQEHTEAFF
14	TRBD2	TRBJ2-7	TRBV10-3	NA	TGTGCCATCCGTGGGGCTAGCGGGAGTTACGAGCAGTACTTC	CAIRGASGSYEQYF
13	NA	TRBJ2-5	TRBV6-6	once	TGTGCCAGCAGTTATCGGGGAGTAGAGACCCAGTACTTC	CASSYRGVETQYF
14	NA	TRBJ1-2	TRBV30	NA	TGTGCCTGGAGTCATAGAGGGGCGGGCTATGGCTACACCTTC	CAWSHRGAGYGYTF